This T cell receptor (beta chain) was sequenced during a study of CD8 T cells in Susac syndrome. In the study overall: There were roughly six sequenced Susac syndrome patients with active disease and eight or nine in remission.

An amount of RNA that ranged from roughly 0.5 to 1 ug was reverse transcribed with random hexamers. TCRdb reprocessed the immunoSEQ multiplex PCR reads with MiXCR, giving one entry per CDR3 protein. This sample carries under 200,000 distinct CDR3 sequences, 90% to 95% of them seen once, and the ten largest clones take roughly 0.12%. Sequencing of TCR beta covered CD8+ and CD4+ T cells obtained from blood. Patients with Susac syndrome met diagnostic criteria that were recently defined for definite or probable disease. TEMRA cells were FACS-enriched, with CD8+ and CD4+ T cells isolated negatively. The CDR3 runs 14 residues. CDR1 and CDR2 from the germline V gene are DFQATT and SNEGSKA (reference sequence). This clonotype was seen just once.

The sequence came from a human donor with Susac syndrome. V is TRBV20-1 and J is TRBJ2-3; D may be TRBD2 (6 bases). The material sequenced was CD4+ T cells from PBMCs. The CDR3 spells CTSRDFFRTDTQYF. The CDR3 DNA reads TGCACGTCCCGGGACTTTTTCCGCACAGATACGCAGTATTTT.